These 27 T cell receptor beta chains share one sample of origin, sequenced in a study of metastatic and nonmetastatic thyroid tumors. Patients underwent thyroid surgery, and none had received any treatment before it. TCRdb reprocessed the PCR reads using MiXCR. The data contain around 7,800 clones, under 30% of them singletons. The specimen sequenced was adjacent normal tissue. The receptors come from a male donor with papillary thyroid cancer or a benign thyroid nodule (not recorded which). Some clones in this sample may be carry-over from other donors' samples.

The chain carries TRBV11-2 and TRBJ1-1, with a weak D call TRBD1 (5 bases). CDR1 is SGHAT, CDR2 FQNNGV, per germline. V lost 1 base, J lost 0 bases, and 15 bases lay in between. This CDR3 contains 17 residues. Written as DNA, the CDR3 is TGTGCCAGCAGCTTAGGGGACTTAACCGCCATGAACACTGAAGCTTTCTTT. Translating gives CASSLGDLTAMNTEAFF. Full variable domain (rest looked up from reference TRBV11-2 and TRBJ1-1): EAGVAQSPRYKIIEKRQSVAFWCNPISGHATLYWYQQILGQGPKLLIQFQNNGVVDDSQLPKDRFSAERLKGVDSTLKIQPAKLEDSAVYLCASSLGDLTAMNTEAFFGQGTRLTVV.

The genes are TRBV28 and TRBJ2-1, with TRBD1 matching over 11 bases. The V and J ends lost 5 bases and 2 bases, in that order; junction bases with no gene match: 11. This CDR3 is built from 18 residues. Looked up from germline, CDR1 is MDHEN and CDR2 is SYDVKM. CDR3 amino acids: CASSPIAPGQGAYNEQFF. In DNA form, the CDR3 reads TGTGCCAGCAGTCCGATAGCACCGGGACAGGGGGCCTACAATGAGCAGTTCTTC.

J is TRBJ2-7 and V is TRBV11-2; 12 nucleotides agree with TRBD1. The CDR3 is made up of 18 amino acids. Germline V gene sequence: CDR1 SGHAT, CDR2 FQNNGV. The V and J ends lost 5 bases and 3 bases, in that order; junction bases with no gene match: 14. CDR3 sequence (DNA): TGTGCCAGCAGCAGATCCGGGACAGGGGGCGAGTCTAACTACGAGCAGTACTTC. It yields the protein CASSRSGTGGESNYEQYF. Combining the CDR3 with reference TRBV11-2 and TRBJ2-7 gives the whole variable domain EAGVAQSPRYKIIEKRQSVAFWCNPISGHATLYWYQQILGQGPKLLIQFQNNGVVDDSQLPKDRFSAERLKGVDSTLKIQPAKLEDSAVYLCASSRSGTGGESNYEQYFGPGTRLTVT.

With regard to this clone: One end of the junction is discordant with germline, which a read error may explain. The chain joins TRBV7-7 to TRBJ2-3; TRBD1 aligns across 7 bases. Germline CDR1 is SSHAT and CDR2 is FNYEAQ (reference sequence). This CDR3 has 15 residues. The CDR3: CASSRGTARTDTQYF. The CDR3 DNA follows: TGTGCTAGCAGCCGAGGGACAGCCCGCACAGATACGCAGTATTTT.

This clone is medium-sized (0.01 to 0.1%). The chain links TRBV2 to TRBJ1-2; 9 bases are a match to TRBD1. This CDR3 contains 15 residues. From germline, CDR1 is SNHLY and CDR2 FYNNEI. Trimming cost V 6 bases and J 2 bases; bases outside gene matches: 7. CDR3 DNA: TGTGCCAGCAGCGAGGGACAGGGATGGAACTATGGCTACACCTTC. This sequence encodes CASSEGQGWNYGYTF.

The chain employs TRBV2 and TRBJ1-2; D uncertain. Looked up from germline, CDR1 is SNHLY and CDR2 is FYNNEI. The CDR3 has 13 residues. Deletions cut 3 bases from V and 1 base from J, with 6 bases between. For the CDR3, the DNA is TGTGCCAGCAGTGAGGCGGGTAACTATGGCTACACCTTC. Protein sequence: CASSEAGNYGYTF.

About this clone itself: One end of the junction is discordant with germline, which a read error may explain. The CDR3 is CASILVHGNGYNTQYF. The DNA of the CDR3 is TGCGCCAGCATCCTGGTTCACGGGAATGGATATAATACGCAGTATTTC. The V call is TRBV5-1, the J call TRBJ2-3; D might be TRBD2 (5 bases). The CDR3 has 16 residues. Per the germline V gene, CDR1 is SGHRS and CDR2 is YFSETQ.

As to this clone: At one end the junction does not follow the germline gene, possibly because of a read error. The chain uses TRBV11-3 and TRBJ1-1; D uncertain. Germline CDR1 SGHNT, CDR2 YENEEA. The length of the CDR3 is 15 residues. CDR3 in amino acids: CASSFSTRPATEAFF. In DNA, the CDR3 is TGTGCCAGCAGCTTCTCGACGAGACCTGCCACTGAAGCCTTCTTT. Full variable domain (rest looked up from reference TRBV11-3 and TRBJ1-1): EAGVVQSPRYKIIEKKQPVAFWCNPISGHNTLYWYLQNLGQGPELLIRYENEEAVDDSQLPKDRFSAERLKGVDSTLKIQPAELGDSAVYLCASSFSTRPATEAFFGQGTRLTVV.

This chain uses TRBV6-1 with TRBJ2-3, with TRBD2 matching over 8 bases. Germline values: CDR1 MNHNS, CDR2 SASEGT. This CDR3 comprises 16 residues. The ends lost 6 bases at V and 1 base at J; junction bases unmatched: 9. As DNA, the CDR3 is TGTGCCAGCAGAGACGGGGGGGGCAACGGCACAGATACGCAGTATTTT. It codes for CASRDGGGNGTDTQYF.

The chain carries TRBV20-1 and TRBJ2-7, with 13 bases identical to TRBD2. The germline gives CDR1 DFQATT, CDR2 SNEGSKA (reference sequence). This CDR3 comprises 15 residues. V lost 5 bases, J lost 3 bases, and 7 bases stayed unmatched. Here the CDR3 reads CSALRLAGGLYEQYF. The CDR3 DNA is TGCAGTGCTCTAAGACTAGCGGGGGGCCTCTACGAGCAGTACTTC.

The chain is built from TRBV13 and TRBJ2-1, with unresolved D. The CDR3 has 14 amino acids. The V gene lost 3 bases and the J gene lost 7 bases, with 13 bases spanning the gap. Germline loops: CDR1 PRHDT, CDR2 FYEKMQ (reference sequence). The CDR3 region has the DNA TGTGCCAGCAGCTTTAGGTGGGCCTTTAATGAGCAGTTCTTC. Protein product: CASSFRWAFNEQFF.

This rearrangement joins TRBV28 to TRBJ2-1; D may be TRBD1 (6 bases). Between the trimmed V and J ends, which lost 2 bases and 8 bases, there was a span of 19 bases. The CDR3 is made up of 16 amino acids. The germline gives CDR1 MDHEN, CDR2 SYDVKM. The CDR3 bases are TGTGCCAGCAGTTTACTGTTCTTGGGGGCCAGGGATGAGCAGTTCTTC. Its protein product is CASSLLFLGARDEQFF.

This clone was counted between two and nine times. The chain couples TRBV6-6 to TRBJ2-1, with unresolved D. Germline V gives CDR1 MNHNY, CDR2 SVGAGI (reference sequence). The CDR3 extends over 16 amino acids. Trimming left V 0 bases short and J 0 bases short, with 9 bases between. CDR3: CASSYSLLSSYNEQFF. CDR3 sequence (DNA): TGTGCCAGCAGTTACTCGTTACTTAGCTCCTACAATGAGCAGTTCTTC.

This clone was observed at least ten times. The same CDR3 arises from other DNA sequences in this sample as well. This rearrangement joins TRBV6-1 to TRBJ1-2; TRBD1 matches 7 bases. The V gene end was trimmed by 6 bases and the J gene end by 8 bases; junction bases not matched to a gene: 12. The V gene's germline CDR1 is MNHNS and CDR2 SASEGT. The CDR3 contains 14 residues. CDR3: CASSRADRAGGYTF. In DNA form, the CDR3 reads TGTGCCAGCAGCCGAGCCGACAGGGCGGGGGGCTACACCTTC.

CDR3 in amino acids: CASISSGRTHEQYF. DNA for the CDR3: TGTGCCAGCATTTCAAGCGGGAGGACCCACGAGCAGTACTTC. The rearrangement uses TRBV6-1 and TRBJ2-7, with 9 bases aligning to TRBD2. This CDR3 comprises 14 residues. Losses at the gene ends were 7 bases for V and 5 bases for J; bases not matched to a gene: 9. The germline V gene has CDR1 MNHNS and CDR2 SASEGT.

A remark on this clone: At one end, the junction sequence differs from germline, possibly due to a read error. The V and J genes are TRBV29-1 and TRBJ2-1, with D possibly TRBD2 on 6 matching bases. Germline loops: CDR1 SQVTM, CDR2 ANQGSEA. The CDR3 has 16 amino acids. CDR3 loop: CSVEYPGRRSYNDQFF. DNA for the CDR3: TGCAGCGTTGAATATCCCGGGAGACGCTCCTACAATGATCAGTTCTTC.

This clone was counted at least ten times. This may be a read error: a much more frequent sequence differs by one nucleotide. The rearrangement uses TRBV20-1 and TRBJ2-5; possibly TRBD2 for D (6 bases). Per the germline V gene, CDR1 is DFQATT and CDR2 is SNEGSKA (reference sequence). V lost 6 bases and J lost 7, with 15 bases in between. The length of the CDR3 is 12 residues. CDR3 amino acids: CSATGGGGTQYF. The CDR3 coding sequence is TGCAGTGCAACCGGGGGAGGAGGGACCCAGTACTTC.

This clone rates as medium-sized. V gene TRBV5-1 combines with J gene TRBJ1-2; no clear D. V lost 0 bases, J lost 8 bases, and 17 bases lay in between. Germline assignment: CDR1 SGHRS and CDR2 YFSETQ. The CDR3 is 15 residues long. The CDR3 region has the DNA TGCGCCAGCAGCTTGGCCCGGTTGGAGGGTGAAGGCTACACCTTC. It codes for CASSLARLEGEGYTF.

A few counts support this clone. J is TRBJ2-5 and V is TRBV7-9; TRBD2 is a possible D gene (6 bases). Germline V gene lookup returns CDR1 SEHNR and CDR2 FQNEAQ (reference sequence). The CDR3 length is 12 residues. With 8 bases removed from V and 5 bases from J, the gap between germline ends came to 12 bases. This CDR3 is CASRGIGETQYF. CDR3 in DNA: TGTGCCAGCCGGGGGATTGGGGAGACCCAGTACTTC.

By proportion, this clone is medium-sized. The rearrangement joins TRBV12-3 or TRBV12-4 to TRBJ2-1; TRBD2 agrees at 7 bases. V shed 0 bases and J 0 bases; nucleotides not matched to a gene: 8. The length of the CDR3 is 18 residues. CDR3 loop: CASSLAWETGGSYNEQFF. DNA for the CDR3: TGTGCCAGCAGTTTAGCGTGGGAAACGGGAGGCTCCTACAATGAGCAGTTCTTC.

Comment on this clone: Other DNA sequences in the sample encode the same CDR3. J is TRBJ2-7 and V is TRBV19; 9 bases agree with TRBD2. The V and J ends lost 5 bases and 6 bases, in that order; junction bases with no gene match: 8. The CDR3 is 14 residues long. Germline V gene data show CDR1 as LNHDA and CDR2 as SQIVND (reference sequence). CDR3 in DNA: TGTGCCAGTAGTTCGGGGACTAGCTTCAGCGAGCAGTACTTC. It specifies CASSSGTSFSEQYF.

Comment on this clone: One junction end disagrees with the germline gene, perhaps due to a read error. The V call is TRBV9, the J call TRBJ2-1; 7 bases agree with TRBD2. CDR3 length: 15 amino acids. Germline V gene lookup returns CDR1 SGDLS and CDR2 YYNGEE. The CDR3 is CASSVGGRLYNGQFF. Written as DNA, the CDR3 is TGTGCCAGCAGCGTAGGCGGGAGACTCTACAATGGGCAGTTCTTC. Full variable domain (missing parts from reference TRBV9 and TRBJ2-1): DSGVTQTPKHLITATGQRVTLRCSPRSGDLSVYWYQQSLDQGLQFLIQYYNGEERAKGNILERFSAQQFPDLHSELNLSSLELGDSALYFCASSVGGRLYNGQFFGPGTRLTVL.

Concerning this clone itself: Other nucleotide sequences in the sample specify the same CDR3. This sequence joins TRBV4-1 and TRBJ1-5, with D unresolved. Germline CDR1 MGHRA, CDR2 YSYEKL. CDR3 length equals 15 residues. The V gene lost 1 base and the J gene lost 1 base, with 8 bases spanning the gap. The CDR3 DNA follows: TGCGCCAGCAGCCAAGTTCCTGGCAGCAATCAGCCCCAGCATTTT. Translation gives CASSQVPGSNQPQHF.

This clone was counted a few times. The junction departs from germline at one end; a sequencing error may be responsible. The rearrangement uses TRBV25-1 and TRBJ2-5; 8 bases agree with TRBD2. Per the germline V gene, CDR1 is MGHDK and CDR2 is SYGVNS. The CDR3 has 15 residues. The CDR3: CASSMGTRGQETQYF. CDR3 in DNA: TGTGCCAGCAGTATGGGGACTAGAGGCCAAGAGACACAGTACTTC.

This clone has ten or more counts. The rearrangement links TRBV30 to TRBJ1-2; 7 bases match TRBD1. The J segment lost 4 bases and the V segment lost 3 bases, leaving 8 bases of the junction unmatched. CDR1 and CDR2 from the germline V gene are GTSNPN and SVGIG (reference sequence). The CDR3 has 14 amino acids. CDR3 protein: CAWRDDRVPYGYTF. The CDR3 region has the DNA TGTGCCTGGAGGGATGACAGGGTCCCCTATGGCTACACCTTC.

The CDR3 bases are TGTGCCATCAGTGACCCTGGACAGGGAGGTTCACCCCTCCACTTT. The encoded protein is CAISDPGQGGSPLHF. V gene TRBV10-3 combines with J gene TRBJ1-6, with TRBD1 matching over 8 bases. CDR1 is ENHRY, CDR2 SYGVKD, per germline. V shed 3 bases, J shed 9 bases, and the junction held 7 bases outside the gene matches. CDR3 length equals 15 residues.

This clone has only a few counts. V and J are TRBV28 and TRBJ2-7, with 8 bases identical to TRBD2. Germline loops: CDR1 MDHEN, CDR2 SYDVKM. The CDR3 runs to 16 residues. V was clipped by 1 base and J by 3 bases; unmatched bases: 8. CDR3 nucleotides: TGTGCCAGCAGTTTATACCGTCTAGCGGGCATCTACGAGCAGTACTTC. Translated: CASSLYRLAGIYEQYF.